The entry that follows covers one T cell receptor beta chain sequence. Its antigen remains unidentified. Time point described: inflamed ileum from the surgical specimen. Patients were adults with ileal or ileocolonic Crohn's disease needing resection. This entry belongs to a study of T cell repertoires in ileal Crohn's disease. At the level of the study: Every patient was operated on for stricturing (about 60%) or penetrating (about 40%) complications. The M0 sample came from the inflamed ileal portion of the resected specimen.

The CDR3 contains 14 residues. Germline V gives CDR1 MNHEY, CDR2 SMNVEV (reference sequence). Trimming took off 6 bases at V and 6 bases at J, with 14 bases between the two ends. Overall study results and limits: Clonal expansions were more frequent in active smokers than non-smokers at surgery.

The protocol was immunoSEQ multiplex PCR, while the TCRdb copy is restricted to in-frame clones and leaves out a portion. Among 14,000 or so clones listed, less than 85% were seen once. The V call is TRBV27, the J call TRBJ2-2; a weak D match, TRBD1 (6 bases). This receptor was obtained from an adult with Crohn's disease. Sequencing was performed on ileal tissue. The CDR3 bases are TGTGCCAGCAGCTTTACAGGGCTGTCCGGGGAGCTGTTTTTT. Its protein is CASSFTGLSGELFF.